These 17 T cell receptor beta chains were sequenced from one sample in a study of T cells in Graves' hyperthyroidism and ophthalmopathy. The CDR3 regions of TCR beta were amplified from RNA transcripts. First-round RT-PCR targeting the TCR CDR3 was performed with the HTBI primer set. A single record per CDR3 protein comes from TCRdb applying MiXCR to the multiplex PCR reads. The sample lists 690,000 or so distinct CDR3 sequences, approximately 18% seen once, with roughly 17% in the top ten. The sequenced sample was blood. The receptors shown here come from a woman in her forties or fifties with Graves' hyperthyroidism that later progressed to Graves' ophthalmopathy.

This clonotype was counted at least ten times. The genes are TRBV29-1 and TRBJ1-1; D remains ambiguous. This CDR3 is built from 13 residues. Trimming left V 7 bases short and J 1 base short, with 13 bases between. The germline V gene encodes CDR1 SQVTM and CDR2 ANQGSEA. This CDR3 reads CSADITGNTEAFF. In nucleotides, the CDR3 is TGCAGCGCAGACATAACCGGGAACACTGAAGCTTTCTTT.

This clonotype occurred a few times. The chain couples TRBV20-1 to TRBJ2-7, with D possibly being TRBD1 or TRBD2 (5 bases each). CDR3 length equals 13 residues. Trimming removed 7 bases from V and 1 base from J, with 14 bases in between. CDR1 DFQATT and CDR2 SNEGSKA come from the germline V gene (reference sequence). In DNA, the CDR3 is TGCAGTGGCACCGGGACCGAGTCCTACGAGCAGTACTTC. This codes for CSGTGTESYEQYF.

This clonotype was picked up many times. V is TRBV2 and J is TRBJ2-3, with TRBD2 matching 8 bases. CDR3 length: 15 residues. V lost 1 base and J lost 4; bases outside the gene matches: 4. CDR1 SNHLY and CDR2 FYNNEI come from the germline V gene. The CDR3 nucleotides read TGTGCCAGCAGTGAAGACCAGCGGGGGCCAGATACGCAGTATTTT. Translating gives CASSEDQRGPDTQYF.

This clonotype was recorded many times. The J gene is TRBJ2-5, the V gene TRBV27; D gene unclear. This CDR3 has 14 amino acids. Germline V gene data show CDR1 as MNHEY and CDR2 as SMNVEV (reference sequence). Trimming took off 6 bases at V and 3 bases at J, with 14 bases between the two ends. CDR3 amino acids: CASRGTETKETQYF. CDR3 sequence (DNA): TGTGCCAGCAGGGGAACTGAGACAAAAGAGACCCAGTACTTC.

The chain joins TRBV4-2 to TRBJ2-6; weak D call: TRBD2 (6 bases). This CDR3 spans 17 amino acids. Germline V CDR1 and CDR2: LGHNA, YNFKEQ. V shed 0 bases and J shed 5 bases, with 14 bases lying between them. The CDR3 sequence: CASSQDPAGGRANVLTF. The CDR3 DNA sequence: TGTGCCAGCAGCCAAGATCCAGCGGGCGGTAGGGCCAACGTCCTGACTTTC.

The gene calls are TRBV27 and TRBJ1-4; maybe TRBD1 (6 bases). Germline CDR1 reads MNHEY; CDR2 reads SMNVEV (reference sequence). CDR3 length: 15 residues. Trimming took off 1 base at V and 2 bases at J, with 8 bases between the two ends. The CDR3 spells CASSLYRVTNEKLFF. The CDR3 DNA reads TGTGCCAGCAGTTTATACAGGGTCACTAATGAAAAACTGTTTTTT.

The sample holds many counts of this clonotype. The chain links TRBV24-1 to TRBJ2-7, with TRBD2 matching over 7 bases. The CDR3 totals 13 residues. From germline, CDR1 is KGHDR and CDR2 SFDVKD. The junction had 7 bases not matched to a gene; V was cut back by 3 bases and J by 9 bases. CDR3 coding DNA: TGTGCCACCAGTGATCCCCGGGAGGACGGGCAGTACTTC. Its protein product is CATSDPREDGQYF.

In this sample, this clonotype turned up a few times. This chain joins TRBV5-1 and TRBJ1-1, with D perhaps matching TRBD1 (5 bases). Germline CDR1 and CDR2: SGHRS and YFSETQ. This CDR3 spans 11 amino acids. Trimming took off 2 bases at V and 11 bases at J, with 10 bases between the two ends. The CDR3 DNA sequence: TGCGCCAGCAGCTTTGGGGGGTATGCTTTCTTT. It codes for CASSFGGYAFF. Full variable domain (remainder filled in from reference TRBV5-1 and TRBJ1-1): KAGVTQTPRYLIKTRGQQVTLSCSPISGHRSVSWYQQTPGQGLQFLFEYFSETQRNKGNFPGRFSGRQFSNSRSEMNVSTLELGDSALYLCASSFGGYAFFGQGTRLTVV.

The chain has TRBV7-2 and TRBJ1-5; 8 nucleotides line up with TRBD1. The CDR3 contains 15 residues. V was clipped by 4 bases and J by 7 bases; unmatched bases: 9. Germline CDR1 and CDR2: SGHTA and FQGNSA. The CDR3 reads CASSSYRGTKQPQHF. CDR3 sequence (DNA): TGTGCCAGCAGCTCATACAGGGGGACAAAACAGCCCCAGCATTTT.

This clonotype showed up just a few times. The chain has TRBV11-3 and TRBJ2-5; D gene unclear. The CDR3 is 14 residues long. Germline loops: CDR1 SGHNT, CDR2 YENEEA. The ends were cut back, 5 bases at V and 2 bases at J, with 12 bases in the middle. CDR3 sequence reads: CASSPREDQETQYF. The CDR3 DNA reads as TGTGCCAGCAGCCCCAGAGAAGATCAAGAGACCCAGTACTTC.

V and J are TRBV6-1 and TRBJ2-1, with 7 bases identical to TRBD1. The CDR3 runs 15 residues. V shed 5 bases and J 5 bases; nucleotides not matched to a gene: 9. Germline values: CDR1 MNHNS, CDR2 SASEGT. The CDR3 loop is CASSLNRGLDNEQFF. In DNA, the CDR3 is TGTGCCAGCAGTCTCAACAGGGGTCTCGACAATGAGCAGTTCTTC.

The V gene is TRBV6-1, the J gene TRBJ1-1; D uncertain. The V end was cut by 7 bases, the J end by 1 base, with 16 bases between. The CDR3 covers 15 residues. Germline assignment: CDR1 MNHNS and CDR2 SASEGT. CDR3 sequence: CASTPPMAQNTEAFF. The CDR3 nucleotides are TGTGCCAGCACCCCCCCGATGGCACAGAACACTGAAGCTTTCTTT.

This clonotype came up a few times. At one boundary the junction diverges from the germline segment, which might be a read error. This rearrangement joins TRBV5-1 to TRBJ1-1; possibly TRBD1 for D (5 bases). This CDR3 region has 15 residues. Looked up from germline, CDR1 is SGHRS and CDR2 is YFSETQ. CDR3 DNA sequence: TGCGCCAGCAGCTTGGATACCAGGGTCGGCACTGAAACTTTCTTT. Amino acids: CASSLDTRVGTETFF.

This clonotype was recorded many times. The J gene is TRBJ1-1, the V gene TRBV20-1; maybe TRBD1 (6 bases). V lost 6 bases and J lost 6, with 17 bases in between. Germline-derived CDR1 and CDR2 are DFQATT and SNEGSKA (reference sequence). CDR3 length: 13 amino acids. The CDR3 spells CSAKWRGLAEAFF. The CDR3, as DNA: TGCAGTGCCAAATGGCGGGGGCTAGCTGAAGCTTTCTTT.

The J gene is TRBJ1-1, the V gene TRBV6-5; no reliable D call. This CDR3 region has 16 residues. V was pared by 2 bases and J by 3 bases, with 16 bases between. CDR1 is MNHEY, CDR2 SVGAGI, per germline. The CDR3: CASSYTPPQDHTEAFF. CDR3 DNA sequence: TGTGCCAGCAGTTACACCCCTCCGCAGGATCACACTGAAGCTTTCTTT.

This clonotype showed up just a few times. The V call is TRBV5-1, the J call TRBJ2-7, with D uncertain. CDR1 and CDR2 from the germline V gene are SGHRS and YFSETQ. V lost 2 bases and J lost 2, with 5 bases in between. This CDR3 is built from 12 residues. CDR3 bases: TGCGCCAGCAGCTTACCCACCTACGAGCAGTACTTC. It codes for CASSLPTYEQYF. Drawing the rest from reference TRBV5-1 and TRBJ2-7, the complete variable domain is KAGVTQTPRYLIKTRGQQVTLSCSPISGHRSVSWYQQTPGQGLQFLFEYFSETQRNKGNFPGRFSGRQFSNSRSEMNVSTLELGDSALYLCASSLPTYEQYFGPGTRLTVT.

There are a few counts of this clonotype. The chain carries TRBV6-1 and TRBJ2-5, with TRBD2 as a possible D gene (6 bases). CDR3 length equals 17 residues. Germline loops: CDR1 MNHNS, CDR2 SASEGT. V lost 5 bases to trimming and J lost 0 bases, with 19 bases between them. Here the CDR3 reads CASSPLGGTGYQETQYF. The CDR3 coding sequence is TGTGCCAGCAGTCCCCTCGGCGGGACTGGGTACCAAGAGACCCAGTACTTC.